This T cell receptor (beta chain) was documented in a study of CD8 T cells in Susac syndrome. The CDR3 has 14 residues. Germline V gene lookup returns CDR1 SQVTM and CDR2 ANQGSEA. The J segment lost 0 bases and the V segment lost 5 bases, leaving 7 bases of the junction unmatched. The RNA, 0.5 to 1 ug, was put through reverse transcription using random hexamers. MiXCR, applied by TCRdb to the immunoSEQ multiplex PCR reads, yields one record per CDR3 protein. The profile shows 230,000 or so distinct CDR3 sequences, 95% of them singletons. The sequence was collected from a human donor with multiple sclerosis. This rearrangement joins TRBV29-1 to TRBJ2-7, with TRBD1 identical over 7 bases. Source material: CD4+ T cells from PBMCs. The CDR3 DNA sequence: TGCAGCGTTTGGGACAGATCCCTCTCCTACGAGCAGTACTTC. As protein: CSVWDRSLSYEQYF.